This T cell receptor beta chain was recorded in a study of blood T cell repertoires in COVID-19. On the study more broadly: PBMCs, B-cell-depleted T cells, or T cells were the source of the cDNA or gDNA that made up the material.

The protocol was immunoSEQ multiplex PCR, while the TCRdb copy is restricted to in-frame clones and leaves out a portion. Of approximately 90,000 clones listed, 90% are singletons. V shed 4 bases and J 0 bases; nucleotides not matched to a gene: 4. The germline V gene encodes CDR1 MDHEN and CDR2 SYDVKM. The CDR3 has 16 amino acids. This clone was recorded once. V and J are TRBV28 and TRBJ1-5; 9 nucleotides line up with TRBD1. Input material: peripheral blood. The sequence was obtained from a man aged 60-69 years with acute or convalescent COVID-19. The CDR3 coding sequence is TGTGCCAGCAGTTCTCCGACAGGGGGTAGCAATCAGCCCCAGCATTTT. Translating gives CASSSPTGGSNQPQHF.